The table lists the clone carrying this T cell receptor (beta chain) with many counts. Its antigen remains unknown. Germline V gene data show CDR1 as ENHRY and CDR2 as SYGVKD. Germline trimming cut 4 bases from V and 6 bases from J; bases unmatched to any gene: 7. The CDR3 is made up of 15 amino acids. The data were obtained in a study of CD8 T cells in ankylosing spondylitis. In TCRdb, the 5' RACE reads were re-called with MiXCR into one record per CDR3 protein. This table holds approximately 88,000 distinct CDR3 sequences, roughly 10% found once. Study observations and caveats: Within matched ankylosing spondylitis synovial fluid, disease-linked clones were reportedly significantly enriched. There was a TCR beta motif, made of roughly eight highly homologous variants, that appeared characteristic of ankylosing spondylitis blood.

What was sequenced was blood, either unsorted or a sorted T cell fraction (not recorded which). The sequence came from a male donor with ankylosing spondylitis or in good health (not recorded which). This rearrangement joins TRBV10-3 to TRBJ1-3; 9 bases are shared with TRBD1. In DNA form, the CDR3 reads TGTGCCATCAGTGCTTCGGACAGGGGAAAAAACACCATATATTTT. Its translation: CAISASDRGKNTIYF.